This is a list of T cell receptor beta chains from one sample in a study of cytomegalovirus exposure and HLA in healthy donors. The method was immunoSEQ multiplex PCR; TCRdb's version includes in-frame clones alone and lacks a portion of them. The profile shows roughly 190,000 clones, about 76% of them singletons. The sample taken for sequencing was PBMCs. These receptors all come from a woman aged 45 to 65 in good health and CMV-seronegative. CDR3s include the opening cysteine and the closing phenylalanine or tryptophan. Fields, in order: CDR3 length, clone size, J gene, V gene, D gene, CDR3 protein, CDR3 DNA. D genes are given only for firm matches. The listing skips clone size in some rows; elsewhere it reads once, few, many or a size class.

14	NA	TRBJ1-2	TRBV18	TRBD1	CASSSDRDPYGYTF	TGTGCCAGCTCATCCGACAGGGACCCCTATGGCTACACCTTC
13	NA	TRBJ2-5	TRBV4-3	NA	CASSPERGETQYF	TGCGCCAGCAGCCCCGAGCGAGGCGAGACCCAGTACTTC
16	NA	TRBJ2-7	TRBV18	NA	CASSPLQGGGSREQYF	TGTGCCAGCTCACCCCTACAGGGGGGAGGGTCGCGGGAGCAGTACTTC
14	NA	TRBJ1-2	TRBV5-1	TRBD1	CATDAGTGNYGYTF	TGCGCCACCGATGCCGGGACAGGGAACTATGGCTACACCTTC
14	NA	TRBJ1-2	TRBV18	TRBD1	CASSPRQGSYGYTF	TGTGCCAGCTCACCCCGACAGGGTAGCTATGGCTACACCTTC
12	few	TRBJ1-1	TRBV6-5	NA	CASSSPGLSAFF	TGTGCCAGCAGCTCCCCCGGACTTTCAGCTTTCTTT
16	NA	TRBJ1-6	TRBV15	TRBD1	CATSRDRTGGNSPLHF	TGTGCCACCAGCAGAGATAGGACAGGGGGGAATTCACCCCTCCACTTT
15	NA	TRBJ2-7	TRBV2	TRBD1	CASKPPPGQGYEQYF	TGTGCCAGCAAACCTCCTCCGGGACAGGGATACGAGCAGTACTTC
18	NA	TRBJ2-3	TRBV7-2	NA	CASSLTWGGRGGQDTQYF	TGTGCCAGCAGCCTCACATGGGGGGGCCGAGGGGGTCAAGATACGCAGTATTTT
14	NA	TRBJ2-1	TRBV7-9	TRBD2	CASSPPGLASEQFF	TGTGCCAGCAGCCCACCGGGACTAGCGTCCGAGCAGTTCTTC
13	once	TRBJ2-5	TRBV29-1	NA	CSVPAATGSGVDF	TGCAGCGTCCCTGCAGCCACAGGGAGCGGAGTGGACTTC
14	once	TRBJ2-7	TRBV6-1	TRBD1	CASSFGTASYEQYF	TGTGCCAGCAGCTTCGGGACAGCATCCTACGAGCAGTACTTC
14	NA	TRBJ1-2	TRBV7-2	TRBD1	CASSFGTANYGYTF	TGTGCCAGCAGCTTTGGGACAGCGAACTATGGCTACACCTTC
15	NA	TRBJ1-2	TRBV27	NA	CASSRTRGANYGYTF	TGTGCCAGCAGTCGGACCCGGGGGGCCAACTATGGCTACACCTTC
14	NA	TRBJ2-2	TRBV30	NA	CAWSVSGRGGELFF	TGTGCCTGGAGTGTATCGGGCAGGGGAGGGGAGCTGTTTTTT
12	NA	TRBJ2-7	TRBV18	NA	CASSPGAPEQYF	TGTGCCAGCTCACCGGGGGCGCCCGAGCAGTACTTC
15	NA	TRBJ2-1	TRBV6-1	TRBD1	CASSGNTGGHNEQFF	TGTGCCAGCAGCGGAAACACAGGGGGCCACAATGAGCAGTTCTTC
15	NA	TRBJ2-1	TRBV5-6	TRBD2	CASSPSGREDNEQFF	TGTGCCAGCAGCCCTAGCGGGAGGGAAGACAATGAGCAGTTCTTC
15	NA	TRBJ2-3	TRBV27	TRBD1	CASSLRTGHTDTQYF	TGTGCCAGCAGTTTGAGGACAGGGCATACAGATACGCAGTATTTT
15	NA	TRBJ2-1	TRBV15	TRBD2	CATSRDLTSPNEQFF	TGTGCCACCAGCAGAGATTTGACTAGCCCTAATGAGCAGTTCTTC
17	NA	TRBJ1-2	TRBV28	TRBD1	CASSPNLGRQGQDGYTF	TGTGCCAGCAGCCCTAACTTGGGGCGACAGGGGCAGGATGGCTACACCTTC
14	NA	TRBJ1-2	TRBV9	NA	CASSPGRSGYGYTF	TGTGCCAGCAGCCCAGGCCGTTCTGGTTATGGCTACACCTTC
16	NA	TRBJ1-2	TRBV7-8	TRBD1	CASSLVRGQGTYGYTF	TGTGCCAGCAGCTTAGTCAGAGGACAGGGTACCTATGGCTACACCTTC
15	NA	TRBJ1-2	TRBV7-3	TRBD1	CASSPQGTGRQGYTF	TGTGCCAGCAGCCCCCAAGGGACAGGTCGACAAGGCTACACCTTC
13	NA	TRBJ2-7	TRBV6-5	TRBD1	CATSDRLSGEQYF	TGTGCCACCTCGGACAGGTTATCGGGCGAGCAGTACTTC
13	NA	TRBJ1-2	TRBV2	TRBD1	CASWTGRGYGYTF	TGTGCCAGCTGGACAGGGAGGGGGTATGGCTACACCTTC
14	few	TRBJ1-2	TRBV6-5	TRBD1	CASSYAQTGGYYTF	TGTGCCAGCAGTTACGCCCAGACAGGGGGTTACTACACCTTC
14	NA	TRBJ2-1	TRBV7-8	TRBD1	CASSSGGSYNEQFF	TGTGCCAGCAGCTCAGGGGGCAGCTACAATGAGCAGTTCTTC
13	NA	TRBJ2-3	TRBV5-4	NA	CASSPRGPGAQYF	TGTGCCAGCAGCCCGCGGGGGCCCGGGGCGCAGTATTTT
15	NA	TRBJ2-3	TRBV5-1	TRBD2	CASSAGLAGTDTQYF	TGCGCCAGCAGCGCGGGACTAGCGGGCACAGATACGCAGTATTTT
13	NA	TRBJ2-7	TRBV12-5	NA	CASGPRSSYEQYF	TGTGCTAGTGGCCCACGGAGCTCCTACGAGCAGTACTTC
17	NA	TRBJ1-5	TRBV18	NA	CASSPSGLAYSNQPQHF	TGTGCCAGCTCACCCTCAGGGTTGGCATATAGCAATCAGCCCCAGCATTTT
10	NA	TRBJ1-1	TRBV28	NA	CASGGDEAFF	TGTGCCAGCGGGGGGGATGAAGCTTTCTTT
15	few	TRBJ2-7	TRBV18	TRBD1	CASSRSTGQVSEQYF	TGTGCCAGCTCACGTAGCACGGGACAGGTTTCCGAGCAGTACTTC
16	NA	TRBJ1-1	TRBV7-2	TRBD1	CASSLAPNRGSSEAFF	TGTGCCAGCAGCTTAGCGCCCAACAGGGGGTCCTCTGAAGCTTTCTTT
19	NA	TRBJ2-3	TRBV5-1	NA	CASSLEVGGVGGRTDTQYF	TGCGCCAGCAGCTTGGAAGTGGGAGGCGTCGGGGGTAGAACAGATACGCAGTATTTT
14	once	TRBJ2-5	TRBV7-2	NA	CASSSTEGRGTQYF	TGTGCCAGCAGCTCGACAGAGGGGCGGGGGACCCAGTACTTC
14	NA	TRBJ1-2	TRBV28	TRBD1	CASSLDRRYYGYTF	TGTGCCAGCAGCTTGGACAGGCGTTACTATGGCTACACCTTC
9	NA	TRBJ1-2	TRBV23-1	NA	CASGHLYTF	TGCGCCAGCGGACACCTCTACACCTTC
18	NA	TRBJ2-1	TRBV7-2	NA	CASSPPGRLANSYNEQFF	TGTGCCAGCAGCCCACCGGGCCGGCTAGCGAACTCCTACAATGAGCAGTTCTTC
15	NA	TRBJ1-6	TRBV6-1	NA	CASRIAGTYNSPLHF	TGTGCCAGCAGGATCGCCGGGACTTATAATTCACCCCTCCACTTT
16	NA	TRBJ2-2	TRBV19	TRBD1	CASSILGRGPTGELFF	TGTGCCAGTAGTATACTAGGCAGGGGGCCCACCGGGGAGCTGTTTTTT
15	NA	TRBJ2-1	TRBV5-5	TRBD1	CASQHTGGSYNEQFF	TGTGCCAGCCAGCATACAGGGGGCTCCTACAATGAGCAGTTCTTC
15	NA	TRBJ1-1	TRBV9	TRBD1	CASSVEGTGRTEAFF	TGTGCCAGCAGCGTAGAAGGGACAGGGAGGACTGAAGCTTTCTTT
14	NA	TRBJ1-2	TRBV28	NA	CASSYLQGNYGYTF	TGTGCCAGCAGCTACCTACAGGGTAACTATGGCTACACCTTC
16	few	TRBJ2-3	TRBV4-3	TRBD2	CASSLIAGTSTDTQYF	TGCGCCAGCAGCCTGATAGCGGGTACTAGCACAGATACGCAGTATTTT
15	NA	TRBJ2-7	TRBV11-2	NA	CASSSRGYQTYEQYF	TGTGCCAGCAGCTCCAGGGGCTACCAGACCTACGAGCAGTACTTC
14	NA	TRBJ2-7	TRBV21-1	NA	CASSKGPVPYEQYF	TGTGCCAGCAGCAAAGGGCCCGTGCCCTACGAGCAGTACTTC
13	NA	TRBJ2-7	TRBV5-6	TRBD1	CASSFGTGGEQYF	TGTGCCAGCAGCTTTGGGACAGGGGGCGAGCAGTACTTC
12	NA	TRBJ2-1	TRBV29-1	NA	CSVDQGYNEQFF	TGCAGCGTTGACCAGGGGTACAATGAGCAGTTCTTC
13	NA	TRBJ2-7	TRBV7-8	NA	CASSRRGGSEQYF	TGTGCCAGCAGCCGGAGAGGAGGGAGTGAGCAGTACTTC
18	NA	TRBJ2-6	TRBV9	NA	CASSGRDTSSSGANVLTF	TGTGCCAGCAGTGGGAGAGACACTAGTTCCTCTGGGGCCAACGTCCTGACTTTC
19	NA	TRBJ1-4	TRBV4-1	TRBD1	CASRRQGHGSYSTNEKLFF	TGCGCCAGCAGGCGACAGGGGCACGGGTCCTACTCAACTAATGAAAAACTGTTTTTT
15	NA	TRBJ1-1	TRBV30	NA	CAWSVGGTANTEAFF	TGTGCCTGGAGTGTAGGGGGAACGGCGAACACTGAAGCTTTCTTT
15	NA	TRBJ2-3	TRBV4-3	NA	CASSQDSQTSRAQYF	TGCGCCAGCAGCCAAGATTCCCAGACTAGTAGGGCGCAGTATTTT
11	NA	TRBJ2-7	TRBV27	NA	CATPSSYEQYF	TGTGCCACCCCGAGCTCCTACGAGCAGTACTTC
18	few	TRBJ2-1	TRBV10-1	NA	CASGITSLVNSCDNEQFF	TGCGCCAGCGGAATTACTAGTTTAGTTAATTCGTGCGACAATGAGCAGTTCTTC